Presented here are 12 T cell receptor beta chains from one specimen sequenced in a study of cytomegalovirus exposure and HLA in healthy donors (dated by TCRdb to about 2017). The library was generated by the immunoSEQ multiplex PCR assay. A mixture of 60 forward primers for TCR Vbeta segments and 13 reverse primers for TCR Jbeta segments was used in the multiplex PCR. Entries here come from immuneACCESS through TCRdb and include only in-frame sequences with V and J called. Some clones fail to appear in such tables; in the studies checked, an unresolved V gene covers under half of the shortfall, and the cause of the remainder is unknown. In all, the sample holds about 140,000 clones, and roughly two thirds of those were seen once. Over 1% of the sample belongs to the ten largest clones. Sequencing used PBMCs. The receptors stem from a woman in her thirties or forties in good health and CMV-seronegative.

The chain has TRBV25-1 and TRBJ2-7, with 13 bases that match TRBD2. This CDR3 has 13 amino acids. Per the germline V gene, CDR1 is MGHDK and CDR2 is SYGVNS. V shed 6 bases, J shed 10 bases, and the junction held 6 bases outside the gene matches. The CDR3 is CASSWTSGGRQYF. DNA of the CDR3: TGTGCCAGCAGCTGGACTAGCGGGGGCCGCCAGTACTTC.

The CDR3 reads CASRLDTDTQYF. Written as DNA, the CDR3 is TGTGCCAGCAGACTAGACACAGATACGCAGTATTTT. The V and J genes are TRBV5-4 and TRBJ2-3, with D maybe TRBD2 (5 bases). This CDR3 contains 12 residues. Trimming cost V 5 bases and J 2 bases, with 6 bases left between them. Per germline, CDR1 SGHNT and CDR2 YYREEE (reference sequence).

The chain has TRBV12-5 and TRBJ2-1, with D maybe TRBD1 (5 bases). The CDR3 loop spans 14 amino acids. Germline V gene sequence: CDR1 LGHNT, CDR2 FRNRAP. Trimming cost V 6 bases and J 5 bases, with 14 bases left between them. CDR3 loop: CASGETVINNEQFF. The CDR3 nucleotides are TGTGCTAGTGGCGAGACAGTTATTAACAATGAGCAGTTCTTC. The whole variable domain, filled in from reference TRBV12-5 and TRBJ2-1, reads DARVTQTPRHKVTEMGQEVTMRCQPILGHNTVFWYRQTMMQGLELLAYFRNRAPLDDSGMPKDRFSAEMPDATLATLKIQPSEPRDSAVYFCASGETVINNEQFFGPGTRLTVL.

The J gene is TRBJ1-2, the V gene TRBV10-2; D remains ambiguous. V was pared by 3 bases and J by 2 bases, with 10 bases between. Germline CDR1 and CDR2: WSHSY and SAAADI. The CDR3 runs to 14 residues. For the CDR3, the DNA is TGCGCCAGCAGTGACTCAGATTCGAACTATGGCTACACCTTC. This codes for CASSDSDSNYGYTF.

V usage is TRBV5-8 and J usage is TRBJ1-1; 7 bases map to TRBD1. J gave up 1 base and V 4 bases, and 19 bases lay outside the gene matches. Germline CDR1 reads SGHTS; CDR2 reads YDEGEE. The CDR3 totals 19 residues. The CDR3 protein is CASSLRVYLTGETNTEAFF. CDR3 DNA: TGTGCCAGCAGCCTAAGGGTATATCTTACAGGGGAAACGAACACTGAAGCTTTCTTT.

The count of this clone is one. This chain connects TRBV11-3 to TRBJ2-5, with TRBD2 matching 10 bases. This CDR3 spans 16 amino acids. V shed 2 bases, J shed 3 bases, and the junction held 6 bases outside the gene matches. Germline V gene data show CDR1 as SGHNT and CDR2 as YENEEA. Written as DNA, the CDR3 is TGTGCCAGCAGCTTACGTAGCGGGGGGCCGGAAGAGACCCAGTACTTC. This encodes CASSLRSGGPEETQYF. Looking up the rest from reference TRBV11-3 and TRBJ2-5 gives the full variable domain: EAGVVQSPRYKIIEKKQPVAFWCNPISGHNTLYWYLQNLGQGPELLIRYENEEAVDDSQLPKDRFSAERLKGVDSTLKIQPAELGDSAVYLCASSLRSGGPEETQYFGPGTRLLVL.

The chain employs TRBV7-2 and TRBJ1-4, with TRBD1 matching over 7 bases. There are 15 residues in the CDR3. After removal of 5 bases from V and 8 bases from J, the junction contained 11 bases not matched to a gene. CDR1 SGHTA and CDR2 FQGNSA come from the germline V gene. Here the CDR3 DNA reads TGTGCCAGCAGCGATAGGGGGACAGAAGGAGAAAAACTGTTTTTT. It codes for CASSDRGTEGEKLFF.

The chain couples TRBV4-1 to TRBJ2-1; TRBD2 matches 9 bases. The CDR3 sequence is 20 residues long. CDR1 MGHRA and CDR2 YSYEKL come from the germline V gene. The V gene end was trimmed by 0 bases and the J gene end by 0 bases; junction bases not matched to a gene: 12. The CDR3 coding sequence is TGCGCCAGCAGCCAAGACCCGCTAGCGGGGCTAGTGAGCTCCTACAATGAGCAGTTCTTC. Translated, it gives CASSQDPLAGLVSSYNEQFF.

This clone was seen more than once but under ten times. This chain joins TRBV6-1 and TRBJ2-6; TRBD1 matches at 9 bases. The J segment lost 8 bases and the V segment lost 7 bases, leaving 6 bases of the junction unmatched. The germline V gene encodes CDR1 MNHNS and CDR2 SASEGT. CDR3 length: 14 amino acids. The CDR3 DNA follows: TGTGCCAGCACTTGGACAGGGGATTCCAACGTCCTGACTTTC. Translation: CASTWTGDSNVLTF.

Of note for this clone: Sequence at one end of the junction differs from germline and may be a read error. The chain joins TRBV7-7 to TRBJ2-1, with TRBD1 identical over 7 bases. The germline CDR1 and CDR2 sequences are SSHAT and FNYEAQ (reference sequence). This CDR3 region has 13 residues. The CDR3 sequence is CASSLGQDNEQFF. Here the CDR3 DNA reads TGTGCTAGCAGCCTTGGACAGGACAATGAGCAGTTCTTC.

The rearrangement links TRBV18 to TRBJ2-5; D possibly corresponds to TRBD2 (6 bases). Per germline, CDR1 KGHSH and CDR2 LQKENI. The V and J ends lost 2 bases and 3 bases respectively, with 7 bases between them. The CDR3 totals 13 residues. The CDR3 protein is CASSPAGKETQYF. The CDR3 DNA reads TGTGCCAGCTCACCAGCGGGGAAAGAGACCCAGTACTTC.

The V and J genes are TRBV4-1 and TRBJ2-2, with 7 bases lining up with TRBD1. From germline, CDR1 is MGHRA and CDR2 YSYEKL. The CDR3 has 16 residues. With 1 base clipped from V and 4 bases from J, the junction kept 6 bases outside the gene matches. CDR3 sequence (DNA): TGCGCCAGCAGCCAAGGAGACAGGGTATCCACCGGGGAGCTGTTTTTT. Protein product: CASSQGDRVSTGELFF.